One sample yielded the 23 T cell receptor beta chains listed below, sequenced in a study of CD39 and CD103 CD8 tumor-infiltrating T cells. Produced via immunoSEQ multiplex PCR; TCRdb's table is partial and in-frame only. The data show about 2,400 clones, with 70% to 85% seen just once and 13% held by the top ten. Input material: CD39- CD103- CD8+ T cells sorted from the tumor. Sample subset: CD103-CD39- double-negative CD45RA- CD8 T cells. The origin of the receptors is a human donor with head and neck squamous cell carcinoma.

This clone is categorized as large. The V gene is TRBV25-1, the J gene TRBJ1-1; no reliable D call. CDR3 length equals 11 residues. Germline V CDR1 and CDR2: MGHDK, SYGVNS. The V gene lost 3 bases and the J gene lost 10 bases, with 9 bases spanning the gap. The CDR3 DNA reads TGTGCCAGCAGTGACTACCGCGGAGCTTTCTTT. The encoded protein is CASSDYRGAFF.

The rearrangement uses TRBV5-1 and TRBJ2-7; the D gene is possibly TRBD1 (6 bases). Trimming pared 8 bases from V and 2 bases from J, leaving 17 bases between. There are 14 residues in the CDR3. Germline assignment: CDR1 SGHRS and CDR2 YFSETQ. The CDR3 bases are TGCGCCAGTCGGGACACATTGCCCCCCTACGAGCAGTACTTC. Its protein is CASRDTLPPYEQYF.

CDR3 loop: CASSPDRVAKETQYF. The CDR3 nucleotides read TGTGCCAGCAGTCCGGACAGGGTAGCTAAAGAGACCCAGTACTTC. The V call is TRBV28, the J call TRBJ2-5; 8 nucleotides line up with TRBD1. V trimming: 5 bases; J trimming: 3 bases; junction bases outside the gene matches: 8. Germline CDR1 and CDR2: MDHEN and SYDVKM. The length of the CDR3 is 15 residues.

The chain joins TRBV7-9 to TRBJ2-1; D is ambiguous. Trimming left V 4 bases short and J 5 bases short, with 9 bases between. Germline CDR1 is SEHNR and CDR2 is FQNEAQ (reference sequence). The CDR3 loop spans 13 amino acids. The CDR3 is CASSSGYDNEQFF. The CDR3 region has the DNA TGTGCCAGCAGCTCCGGCTACGACAATGAGCAGTTCTTC.

This chain connects TRBV18 to TRBJ2-1, with D possibly being TRBD2 (7 bases). V shed 3 bases and J shed 8 bases, with 14 bases lying between them. Germline lookup yields CDR1 KGHSH and CDR2 LQKENI. The CDR3 sequence is 14 residues long. The CDR3 nucleotides read TGTGCCAGCTCACCGGCCGCGGGGGCCGATGAGCAGTTCTTC. Translating it yields CASSPAAGADEQFF.

In this sample, this clone turned up once. The chain links TRBV7-2 to TRBJ2-7, with D possibly being TRBD1 or TRBD2 (6 bases each). Trimming removed 5 bases at V and 9 bases at J, with 29 bases between. From germline, CDR1 is SGHTA and CDR2 FQGNSA. This CDR3 comprises 17 residues. CDR3 loop: CASSRSTGGGGHVGQYF. The CDR3 bases are TGTGCCAGCAGCCGTTCAACCGGGGGTGGGGGGCACGTAGGGCAGTACTTC. The whole variable domain, remainder taken from reference TRBV7-2 and TRBJ2-7, is GAGVSQSPSNKVTEKGKDVELRCDPISGHTALYWYRQSLGQGLEFLIYFQGNSAPDKSGLPSDRFSAERTGGSVSTLTIQRTQQEDSAVYLCASSRSTGGGGHVGQYFGPGTRLTVT.

The V gene is TRBV9, the J gene TRBJ1-2; D perhaps matches TRBD1 (6 bases). Germline assignment: CDR1 SGDLS and CDR2 YYNGEE. The V end was cut by 3 bases, the J end by 8 bases, with 17 bases between. This CDR3 is 14 amino acids long. This chain's CDR3 is CASSAQTGPDGYTF. CDR3 coding DNA: TGTGCCAGCAGCGCCCAGACAGGACCTGACGGCTACACCTTC.

This clone was detected a few times. V and J are TRBV4-2 and TRBJ2-3; TRBD2 matches 11 bases. V gave up 5 bases and J gave up 0 bases; unmatched junction bases: 4. The CDR3 is made up of 16 amino acids. Germline assignment: CDR1 LGHNA and CDR2 YNFKEQ. This chain's CDR3 is CASSYLAGGSTDTQYF. In DNA, the CDR3 is TGTGCCAGCAGCTACCTAGCGGGGGGAAGCACAGATACGCAGTATTTT.

This sequence joins TRBV5-1 and TRBJ1-1; 7 bases agree with TRBD1. V shed 6 bases, J shed 7 bases, and the junction held 9 bases outside the gene matches. This CDR3 contains 13 residues. Germline-derived CDR1 and CDR2 are SGHRS and YFSETQ. CDR3 bases: TGCGCCAGCAAGCTTTCAGGGGGGAATGAAGCTTTCTTT. It encodes CASKLSGGNEAFF.

The J gene is TRBJ2-3, the V gene TRBV15, with D tentatively TRBD1 (6 bases). The germline gives CDR1 LNHNV, CDR2 YYDKDF (reference sequence). Trimming removed 1 base at V and 5 bases at J, with 13 bases between. The CDR3 consists of 15 residues. The CDR3 nucleotides read TGTGCCACCAGCAGAGTAACAGGGCTGGAAGATACGCAGTATTTT. Protein product: CATSRVTGLEDTQYF.

The chain carries TRBV5-1 and TRBJ2-2, with D uncertain. CDR1 is SGHRS, CDR2 YFSETQ, per germline. Deletions cut 0 bases from V and 2 bases from J, with 11 bases between. This CDR3 has 16 amino acids. The CDR3 is CASSLDLGLNTGELFF. CDR3 DNA sequence: TGCGCCAGCAGCTTGGATTTAGGGCTTAACACCGGGGAGCTGTTTTTT.

This chain uses TRBV5-8 with TRBJ2-1, with D hard to call. V was cut by 6 bases and J by 10 bases, with 11 bases left in between. The CDR3 sequence is 11 residues long. CDR1 and CDR2 from the germline V gene are SGHTS and YDEGEE. As DNA, the CDR3 is TGTGCCAGCATAAGAATCCGGGAGCAGTTCTTC. It encodes CASIRIREQFF. Looking up the rest from reference TRBV5-8 and TRBJ2-1 gives the full variable domain: EAGVTQSPTHLIKTRGQQATLRCSPISGHTSVYWYQQALGLGLQFLLWYDEGEERNRGNFPPRFSGRQFPNYSSELNVNALELEDSALYLCASIRIREQFFGPGTRLTVL.

The chain uses TRBV27 and TRBJ1-3; tentatively, D is TRBD1 (6 bases). Between the trimmed V and J ends, which lost 5 bases and 2 bases, there was a span of 13 bases. The CDR3 contains 15 residues. Germline V gene lookup returns CDR1 MNHEY and CDR2 SMNVEV (reference sequence). The CDR3 DNA reads as TGTGCCAGCAGTCCCATACAGGGAACTGGAAACACCATATATTTT. Translated, it gives CASSPIQGTGNTIYF.

The chain couples TRBV10-3 to TRBJ2-7, with D possibly TRBD1 on 5 matching bases. Trimming removed 2 bases from V and 2 bases from J, with 10 bases in between. The CDR3 contains 14 residues. CDR1 and CDR2 (germline): ENHRY, SYGVKD. The CDR3 nucleotides read TGTGCCATCAGTGAGCCCGACAGTACCTACGAGCAGTACTTC. Its protein product is CAISEPDSTYEQYF.

This clone rates as hyperexpanded. This rearrangement joins TRBV7-8 to TRBJ2-7; D may correspond to TRBD1 or TRBD2 (5 bases each). V lost 5 bases and J lost 1, with 15 bases in between. The CDR3 totals 15 residues. Germline-derived CDR1 and CDR2 are SGHVS and FQNEAQ. In DNA, the CDR3 is TGTGCCAGCAGCCCTCACCAGGGACCTTCCTACGAGCAGTACTTC. Protein: CASSPHQGPSYEQYF.

V gene TRBV7-2 combines with J gene TRBJ2-1, with 11 bases identical to TRBD2. Germline V lookup: CDR1 SGHTA, CDR2 FQGNSA. V lost 5 bases to trimming and J lost 7 bases; unmatched junction nucleotides: 10. This CDR3 comprises 16 residues. In DNA form, the CDR3 reads TGTGCCAGCAGCCCCTATAGCGGGGGGGCGAAAAATGAGCAGTTCTTC. Translation: CASSPYSGGAKNEQFF.

Only a few counts were recorded for this clone. The chain carries TRBV9 and TRBJ2-3; D gene ambiguous. CDR1 and CDR2 (germline): SGDLS, YYNGEE. The V end lost 0 bases, the J end lost 0 bases, and 8 bases lay between the germline ends. The CDR3 is made up of 15 amino acids. This CDR3 reads CASSVVGFSTDTQYF. In nucleotides, the CDR3 is TGTGCCAGCAGCGTAGTTGGGTTCAGCACAGATACGCAGTATTTT.

This chain links TRBV19 with TRBJ2-2, with D unresolved. The V end lost 4 bases, the J end lost 4 bases, and 7 bases lay between the germline ends. There are 13 residues in the CDR3. CDR1 and CDR2 (germline): LNHDA, SQIVND (reference sequence). The CDR3 DNA follows: TGTGCCAGTAGTACTCAGGTCACCGGGGAGCTGTTTTTT. Its translation: CASSTQVTGELFF.

The chain combines TRBV7-3 with TRBJ2-1; TRBD2 matches 8 bases. Per the germline V gene, CDR1 is SGHTA and CDR2 is FQGTGA. This CDR3 has 15 residues. The V gene end was trimmed by 0 bases and the J gene end by 2 bases; junction bases not matched to a gene: 0. CDR3 sequence (DNA): TGTGCCAGCAGCTTAACACTAGCGGCCTACAATGAGCAGTTCTTC. It specifies CASSLTLAAYNEQFF.

Note on this clone: At one end the junction does not follow the germline gene, possibly because of a read error. The CDR3 loop is CASSFSGTGGTIF. In nucleotides, the CDR3 is TGTGCCAGCAGCTTCTCCGGGACAGGGGGGACGATCTTC. V usage is TRBV5-6 and J usage is TRBJ2-1, with TRBD1 matching 11 bases. The germline V gene encodes CDR1 SGHDT and CDR2 YYEEEE. This CDR3 region has 13 residues.

CDR3 DNA sequence: TGTGCCAGCAGTTTAATGGAAACCGGGGAGCTGTTTTTT. Encoded protein: CASSLMETGELFF. V and J are TRBV27 and TRBJ2-2; D gene ambiguous. The CDR3 sequence is 13 residues long. CDR1 and CDR2 from the germline V gene are MNHEY and SMNVEV (reference sequence). V gave up 2 bases and J gave up 5 bases, with 6 bases separating them.

This clone occurred once. V gene TRBV6-5 combines with J gene TRBJ2-7; 9 positions agree with TRBD1. The CDR3 has 13 amino acids. Germline trimming cut 6 bases from V and 6 bases from J; bases unmatched to any gene: 6. Germline V lookup: CDR1 MNHEY, CDR2 SVGAGI. CDR3 sequence (DNA): TGTGCCAGCAGCCCCGGGACAGGGCTCGAGCAGTACTTC. This translates into CASSPGTGLEQYF.

The gene calls are TRBV7-9 and TRBJ2-6; TRBD1 matches at 8 bases. The germline V gene has CDR1 SEHNR and CDR2 FQNEAQ (reference sequence). The CDR3 sequence is 19 residues long. Trimming took 1 base from V and 4 from J; bases not matched to a gene: 12. CDR3 nucleotides: TGTGCCAGCAGCTTAGGGTCAGGGGGCATAACTTCCGGGGCCAACGTCCTGACTTTC. Translation: CASSLGSGGITSGANVLTF.